What follows describes a single T cell receptor (beta chain). What antigen it recognizes has not been identified. No per-base quality is available; no much larger clone lies one base away. Libraries were constructed by the immunoSEQ multiplex PCR assay. The TR loci underwent multiplexed PCR amplification, with J gene segments targeted by reverse primers and V gene segments targeted by forward primers. Amplified CDR3 regions were sequenced on the Illumina HiSeq System. Turning to the authors' computational methods: To strip out PCR and sequencing errors and collapse the data into unique sequences, a nearest-neighbour algorithm merged closely related reads. Each repertoire was summarised by clonality and by T cell density, with T cell density defined as TR molecules per amount of genomic DNA input. CDR3 amino acid sequences present in at least 80% of unsorted samples were defined as public TRs, and these public TRs were then tested for differential abundance between coeliac and control samples. Every lamina propria sample was checked against a list of 200 to 250 published gliadin-specific TRB sequences. Kruskal-Wallis tests followed by Dunn post-tests were used to test for differences in clonality and density between disease groups. TCRdb obtained this table from immuneACCESS and retained in-frame rearrangements with V and J assigned. These tables miss some clones; where compared with another copy, unresolved V genes account for less than half of the shortfall, and the remainder is unexplained. V, J and clone size derive from that table, while D and trimming were established from the DNA sequence. A total of around 5,700 clones appear in this sample, around 70% of them only once. The ten most abundant clones make up roughly 10% of the sample.

The data derive from a study of coeliac disease (dated by TCRdb to between 2021 and 2022). In terms of the full investigation: Each coeliac patient was placed into one of three groups: newly diagnosed active disease, refractory coeliac disease type I, or disease controlled by a gluten-free diet. High-resolution HLA typing was unavailable, so biased TRBV7-2 usage was queried as a proof of principle. Small intestinal lymphocyte fractions from coeliac and non-coeliac patients were analysed in the study using next-generation sequencing of rearranged TRB and TRG CDR3 regions. The goal was to describe the TR repertoires of small intestinal T cells in active coeliac disease, in refractory type I coeliac disease, and in coeliac disease treated with a gluten-free diet. A total of about 30 patients were included in the full study, of whom some 22 had serologically confirmed coeliac disease and 8 were controls with non-small intestinal disorders. TRB sequencing worked for samples from some 26 subjects, and these included around 25 paired bulk unsorted intraepithelial and lamina propria cell samples.

Aliquots of approximately 490,000 cells were frozen in DMSO/FBS in liquid nitrogen, and one aliquot per fraction was used for sequencing. All 30 or so patients in the study underwent endoscopy and small intestinal biopsy. Once intraepithelial cells had been isolated, the leftover biopsy tissue was digested with collagenase to release lamina propria cells. Genomic DNA was extracted from frozen unsorted cell fractions using the Qiagen DNeasy blood extraction kit. General study outcomes and caveats: Cross-contamination between compartments was possible, because separating intraepithelial cells from lamina propria cells did not produce high-purity fractions. Published gliadin-specific TRB sequences appeared in 9 of 18 coeliac lamina propria samples but only 1 of 6 controls. TRB repertoires were found to be largely private, with most amino acid sequences unique to one sample, and no significant difference in V-gene usage was found between disease groups. Compared with controls, active coeliac intraepithelial and lamina propria samples had TRB and TRG repertoires of lower clonality, which suggests that diverse T cells were recruited. In the authors' view, the approach was unsuitable for unbiased detection of gliadin-specific T cells, since gliadin-specific T cells are scarce and rarely shared between patients.

V is shortened by 3 bases, J by 4 bases, and the region joining them spans 12 bases. The CDR3 goes from the cysteine to the phenylalanine over 14 residues. Only CDR3 DNA is held: 42 bases, read in frame from base 1. CDR1 and CDR2, looked up from the germline V gene (reference sequence), are LNHNV and YYDKDF. What was sequenced was lymphocytes from the gut lamina propria. The cell subset or site label corresponds to: lamina propria cell (LPC) fraction of small intestinal biopsy. The chain is encoded by TRBV15 joined to TRBJ1-2; TRBD1 could be the D gene, as 6 bases match. The sequence was obtained from a man aged 70-80 years with active celiac disease. The CDR3 reads CATSSKYRVYGYTF. In nucleotides, the sequence is TGTGCCACCAGCAGCAAATACAGGGTCTATGGCTACACCTTC.